This T cell receptor beta chain derives from a study of blood T cell repertoires in COVID-19. Study-level background: The study drew acute and convalescent COVID-19 samples from the United States, Italy and Spain. T cells, B-cell-depleted T cells, or PBMCs supplied cDNA or gDNA.

With 5 bases removed from V and 4 bases from J, the gap between germline ends came to 12 bases. Germline V gene data show CDR1 as SGHTA and CDR2 as FQGNSA. The CDR3 has 14 residues. The authors' processing: Nucleated cell number was recorded as an estimate derived from reference gene primer amplification. Clones were sequenced by immunoSEQ multiplex PCR, and TCRdb holds only the in-frame ones, with some missing. V, J and clone size were drawn from that table, and D and trimming were deduced from the DNA. The sample holds 65,000 to 70,000 clones; under 85% are singletons and the top ten take about 15%. This clone has only a few counts.

This receptor was obtained from a man aged 55 to 70 with acute or convalescent COVID-19. The sequencing sample was made of peripheral blood. The V and J genes are TRBV7-2 and TRBJ2-1, with D maybe TRBD2 (6 bases). The CDR3 DNA is TGTGCCAGCAGCGAAATGACTAGGTACAATGAGCAGTTCTTC. This sequence encodes CASSEMTRYNEQFF.